This TCR beta chain was recorded in a study of beta chain features in type 1 diabetes listed by TCRdb under 2018. Regarding the study in general: Mean age, gender distribution, total cell number and subset yield were not different between patients and healthy donors. A total of 85 million to 140 million sorted cells were examined across all samples, and a strong correlation was observed between cell number per subset and RNA yield. The study compared the TCRB repertoires of sorted circulating CD4+ T cell subsets in recently diagnosed type 1 diabetes patients with those in matched healthy donors. Regulatory and stem cell-like memory subsets were obtained from only 8 patients and about 8 healthy donors, while naive and central memory subsets were obtained from all 30 or so donors. General conclusions and limits of the study: Naive, central memory and regulatory TCRB repertoires appeared to be more similar among patients than among healthy donors. Only small numbers of individuals were included in the HLA sub-analyses, which left unresolved whether HLA type had any influence on TCRB rearrangement. PCR might favor shorter templates, but patient and control samples were amplified and corrected together, so any skew would affect both groups equally. Type 1 diabetes patients showed a moderate but significant shortening of TCRB CDR3 length in all four CD4+ subsets. Because cDNA was sequenced instead of genomic DNA, activated cells with high expression could be over-represented, although the groups did not differ in activation or CD3 levels. Patients with type 1 diabetes made fewer insertions and deleted more nucleotides at VDJ recombination sites, implying thymic rearrangement abnormalities.

CDR3 length: 15 amino acids, cysteine to phenylalanine. CDR3 DNA only is kept here, 45 bases in frame from base 1. The trim is 3 bases for V and 2 bases for J, with a gap of 13 bases between the germline ends. The germline V gene yields SGHDT for CDR1 and YYEEEE for CDR2. In the case of this clone: There is no known antigen for this receptor. Base qualities are not recorded, but no much larger clone differs from it by a single base.

All of the isolated RNA was reverse transcribed with the High Capacity cDNA Reverse Transcription Kit, so expressed TCRB transcripts were sequenced. Deep immunoSEQ sequencing was performed on naive, central memory and regulatory T cell samples, with an average of about 4 million total reads per sample. After sorted cells were lysed in RLT buffer, RNA was extracted with DNase-treated RNeasy Micro or Mini kits, with the choice depending on cell number. Each cell subset was processed on its own to prevent cross-contamination, while patient and healthy donor samples were processed together. TCRB sequences were amplified from cDNA with the immunoSEQ multiplex PCR, producing 87-bp fragments spanning the CDR3 region. Amplicons were sequenced on the Illumina HiSeq platform. The source study handled its data this way. Synthetic template baselines were used to correct PCR bias computationally, reads within Hamming distance 2 were collapsed, and singletons that could not be merged were discarded. By aligning reads against IMGT, V, D and J genes, CDR3 length, and insertions or deletions at six rearrangement sites were assigned. Within each subset, clonotype counts were normalized to sorted cell number, and only after that were true diversity and Gini coefficients computed with the tcR R package. The overlap coefficient, calculated on TCRB nucleotide sequences, was used to measure repertoire sharing. Out-of-frame TCRB sequences from naive cells were analyzed as a proxy for the pre-selection repertoire. TCRdb carries this immuneACCESS record with in-frame sequences only. Its versions omit some clonotypes, under half of them owing to an unresolved V gene in the studies checked, with the rest unexplained. V and J calls and clone size are those listed in that table; D and trimming were worked out from the DNA. The sample data list 680,000 or so clones, and roughly a sixth of these were observed just once. In total, the top ten clones hold approximately 0.099% of the sample.

From each donor, a single peripheral blood sample of about 100 mL on average was drawn into heparinised tubes. Using a panel that included CD45RO, CCR7, CD25, CD127, CD95 and CD27, naive, central memory, regulatory and stem cell-like memory CD4+ T cells were sorted on a BD FACSAria II. All sorted populations exceeded 95% purity. PBMCs were separated immediately by Lymphoprep density gradient centrifugation and were stained directly, without being cultured. Samples were stained and sorted in pairs, with one healthy donor and one patient per experiment, so that batch effects were minimized. The chain couples TRBV5-6 to TRBJ2-3; the best D guess is TRBD2, with 5 bases matching. Sequences were obtained from naive CD4+ T cells from blood. In the paper's terms, the cell subset or site label means: true naive CD4+ T cells. The clonotype was recovered from a young man in good health. The nucleotides are TGTGCCAGCAGCTCGGCCGGGATACACACAGATACGCAGTATTTT. It specifies CASSSAGIHTDTQYF.